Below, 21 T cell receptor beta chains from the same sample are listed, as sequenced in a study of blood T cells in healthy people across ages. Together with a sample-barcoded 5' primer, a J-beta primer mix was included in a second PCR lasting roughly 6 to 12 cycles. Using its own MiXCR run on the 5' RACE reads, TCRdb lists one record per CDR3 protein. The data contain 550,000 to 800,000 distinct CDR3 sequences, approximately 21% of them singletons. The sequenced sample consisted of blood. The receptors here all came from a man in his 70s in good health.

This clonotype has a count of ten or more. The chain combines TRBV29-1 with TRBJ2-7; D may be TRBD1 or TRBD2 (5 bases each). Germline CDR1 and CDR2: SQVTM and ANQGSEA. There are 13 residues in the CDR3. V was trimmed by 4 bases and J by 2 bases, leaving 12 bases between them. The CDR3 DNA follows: TGCAGCGTTGTGGGAGACAGTACCTACGAGCAGTACTTC. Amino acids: CSVVGDSTYEQYF.

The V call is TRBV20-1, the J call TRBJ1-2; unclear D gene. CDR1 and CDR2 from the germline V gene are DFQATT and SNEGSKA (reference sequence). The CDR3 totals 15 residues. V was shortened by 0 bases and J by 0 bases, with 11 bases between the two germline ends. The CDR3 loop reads CSAREGSRANYGYTF. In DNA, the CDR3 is TGCAGTGCTAGAGAGGGGAGCAGAGCTAACTATGGCTACACCTTC.

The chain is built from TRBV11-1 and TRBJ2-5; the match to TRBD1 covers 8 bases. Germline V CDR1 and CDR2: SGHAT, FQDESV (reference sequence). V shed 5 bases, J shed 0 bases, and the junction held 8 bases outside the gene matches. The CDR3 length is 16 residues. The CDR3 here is CASSPRTGTYQETQYF. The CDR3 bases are TGTGCCAGCAGCCCCCGGACAGGGACGTACCAAGAGACCCAGTACTTC. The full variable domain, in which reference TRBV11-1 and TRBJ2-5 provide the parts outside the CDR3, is EAEVAQSPRYKITEKSQAVAFWCDPISGHATLYWYRQILGQGPELLVQFQDESVVDDSQLPKDRFSAERLKGVDSTLKIQPAELGDSAMYLCASSPRTGTYQETQYFGPGTRLLVL.

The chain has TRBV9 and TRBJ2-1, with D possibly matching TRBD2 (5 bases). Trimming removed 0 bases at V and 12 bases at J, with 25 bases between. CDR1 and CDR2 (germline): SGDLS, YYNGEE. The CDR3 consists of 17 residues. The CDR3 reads CASSVESLASLSGGQFF. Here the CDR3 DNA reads TGTGCCAGCAGCGTAGAATCCCTAGCCAGTCTCTCTGGCGGGCAGTTCTTC. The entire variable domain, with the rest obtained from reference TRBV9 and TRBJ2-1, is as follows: DSGVTQTPKHLITATGQRVTLRCSPRSGDLSVYWYQQSLDQGLQFLIQYYNGEERAKGNILERFSAQQFPDLHSELNLSSLELGDSALYFCASSVESLASLSGGQFFGPGTRLTVL.

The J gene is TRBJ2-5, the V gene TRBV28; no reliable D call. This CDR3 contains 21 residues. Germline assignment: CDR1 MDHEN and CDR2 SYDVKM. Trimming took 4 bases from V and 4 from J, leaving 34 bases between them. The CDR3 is CASSSSSPRARSPYIRETQYF. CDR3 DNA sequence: TGTGCCAGCAGTTCATCCTCTCCCCGGGCCAGGTCACCCTATATCAGAGAGACCCAGTACTTC.

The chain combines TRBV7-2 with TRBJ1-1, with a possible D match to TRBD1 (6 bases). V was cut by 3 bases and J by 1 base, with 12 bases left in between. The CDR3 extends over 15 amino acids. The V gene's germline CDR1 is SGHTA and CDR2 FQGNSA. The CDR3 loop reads CASSLIQGRNTEAFF. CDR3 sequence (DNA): TGTGCCAGCAGCTTGATTCAGGGGAGGAACACTGAAGCTTTCTTT.

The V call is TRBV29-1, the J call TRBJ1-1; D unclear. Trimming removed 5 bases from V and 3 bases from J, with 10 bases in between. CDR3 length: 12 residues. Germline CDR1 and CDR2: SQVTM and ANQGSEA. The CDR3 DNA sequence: TGCAGCGTTTGGGATGGGGACACTGAAGCTTTCTTT. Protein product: CSVWDGDTEAFF.

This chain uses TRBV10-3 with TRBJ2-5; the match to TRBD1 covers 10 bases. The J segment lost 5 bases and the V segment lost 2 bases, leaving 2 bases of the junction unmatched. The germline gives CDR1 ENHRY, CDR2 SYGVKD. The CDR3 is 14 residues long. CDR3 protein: CAISEGTGDETQYF. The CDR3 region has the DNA TGTGCCATCAGTGAGGGGACAGGGGACGAGACCCAGTACTTC.

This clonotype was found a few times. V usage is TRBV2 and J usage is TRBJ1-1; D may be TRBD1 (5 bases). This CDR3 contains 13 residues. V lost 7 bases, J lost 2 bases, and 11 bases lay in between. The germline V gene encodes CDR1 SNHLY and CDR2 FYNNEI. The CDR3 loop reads CASNPGINTEAFF. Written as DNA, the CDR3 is TGTGCCAGCAATCCAGGGATTAACACTGAAGCTTTCTTT.

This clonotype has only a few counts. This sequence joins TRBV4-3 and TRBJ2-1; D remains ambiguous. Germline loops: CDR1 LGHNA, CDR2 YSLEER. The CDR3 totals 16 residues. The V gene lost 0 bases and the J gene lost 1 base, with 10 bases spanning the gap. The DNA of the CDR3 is TGCGCCAGCAGCCAAGATGATGGCGGATCCTACAATGAGCAGTTCTTC. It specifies CASSQDDGGSYNEQFF.

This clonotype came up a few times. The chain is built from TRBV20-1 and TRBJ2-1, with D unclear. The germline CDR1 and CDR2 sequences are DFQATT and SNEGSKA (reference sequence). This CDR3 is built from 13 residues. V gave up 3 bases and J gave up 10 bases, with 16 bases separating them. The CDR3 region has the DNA TGCAGTGCTAGTCTGGGGTTGAGGAACGAGCAGTTCTTC. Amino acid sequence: CSASLGLRNEQFF.

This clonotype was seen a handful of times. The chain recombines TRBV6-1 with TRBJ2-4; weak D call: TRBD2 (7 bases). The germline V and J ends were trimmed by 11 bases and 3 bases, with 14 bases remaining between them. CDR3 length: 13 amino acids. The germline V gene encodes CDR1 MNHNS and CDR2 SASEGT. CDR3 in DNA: TGTGCCTGTGGGGAGGGGGGCAAAAACATTCAGTACTTC. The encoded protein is CACGEGGKNIQYF.

CDR3 DNA: TGCGCCAGCAGCACCTTAGCGATTGGGGACACCGGGGAGCTGTTTTTT. Amino acid sequence: CASSTLAIGDTGELFF. The chain is built from TRBV5-1 and TRBJ2-2; weak D call: TRBD2 (5 bases). Trimming cost V 4 bases and J 3 bases, with 16 bases left between them. CDR1 is SGHRS and CDR2 is YFSETQ in the germline V gene. This CDR3 contains 16 residues. Filled out from reference TRBV5-1 and TRBJ2-2, the complete variable domain reads KAGVTQTPRYLIKTRGQQVTLSCSPISGHRSVSWYQQTPGQGLQFLFEYFSETQRNKGNFPGRFSGRQFSNSRSEMNVSTLELGDSALYLCASSTLAIGDTGELFFGEGSRLTVL.

In DNA, the CDR3 is TGTGCCATCAATCCGGGACTAGCGGGTCGCACAGATACGCAGTATTTT. Its protein is CAINPGLAGRTDTQYF. The chain recombines TRBV10-3 with TRBJ2-3, with 12 positions matching TRBD2. The CDR3 has 16 amino acids. Germline V gives CDR1 ENHRY, CDR2 SYGVKD. V was pared by 7 bases and J by 1 base, with 6 bases of the junction left unmatched.

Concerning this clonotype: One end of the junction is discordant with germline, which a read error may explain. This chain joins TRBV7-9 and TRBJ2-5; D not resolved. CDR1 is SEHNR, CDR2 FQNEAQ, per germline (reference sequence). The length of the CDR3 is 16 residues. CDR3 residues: CASSQWVAPSQETQYF. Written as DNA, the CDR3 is TGTGCCAGCAGCCAGTGGGTAGCCCCGTCGCAAGAGACCCAGTACTTT.

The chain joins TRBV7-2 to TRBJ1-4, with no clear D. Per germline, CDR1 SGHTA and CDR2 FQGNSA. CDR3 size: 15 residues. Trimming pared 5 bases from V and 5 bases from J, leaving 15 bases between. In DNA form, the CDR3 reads TGTGCCAGCAGCCCGACCCGGGCCGTCAATGAAAAACTGTTTTTT. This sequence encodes CASSPTRAVNEKLFF.

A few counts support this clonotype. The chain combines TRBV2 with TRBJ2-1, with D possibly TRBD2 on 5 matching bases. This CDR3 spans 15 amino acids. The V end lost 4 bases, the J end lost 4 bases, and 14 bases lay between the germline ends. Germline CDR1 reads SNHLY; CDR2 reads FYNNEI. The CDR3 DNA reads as TGTGCCAGCAGTGGAGCGGAGCTACCTTACAATGAGCAGTTCTTC. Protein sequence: CASSGAELPYNEQFF. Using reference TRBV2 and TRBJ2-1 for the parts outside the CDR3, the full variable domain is EPEVTQTPSHQVTQMGQEVILRCVPISNHLYFYWYRQILGQKVEFLVSFYNNEISEKSEIFDDQFSVERPDGSNFTLKIRSTKLEDSAMYFCASSGAELPYNEQFFGPGTRLTVL.

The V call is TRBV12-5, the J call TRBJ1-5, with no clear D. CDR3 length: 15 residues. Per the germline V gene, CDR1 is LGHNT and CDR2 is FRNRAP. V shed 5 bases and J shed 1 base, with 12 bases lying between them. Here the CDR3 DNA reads TGTGCTAGTGGTCCACTGACCTTGAGCAATCAGCCCCAGCATTTT. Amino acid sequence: CASGPLTLSNQPQHF.

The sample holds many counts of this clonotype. The CDR3 DNA reads as TGTGCCAGCAGCCCCGTTTATGCGGCGGGAGCCCGGGGGACCCAGTACTTC. The encoded protein is CASSPVYAAGARGTQYF. This rearrangement joins TRBV14 to TRBJ2-5; TRBD2 matches at 7 bases. The CDR3 runs to 17 residues. V trimming: 4 bases; J trimming: 7 bases; junction bases outside the gene matches: 18. CDR1 and CDR2 from the germline V gene are SGHDN and FVKESK.

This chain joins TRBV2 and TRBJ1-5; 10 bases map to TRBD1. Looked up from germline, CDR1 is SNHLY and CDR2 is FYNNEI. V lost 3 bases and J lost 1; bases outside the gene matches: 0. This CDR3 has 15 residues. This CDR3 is CASSETGGSNQPQHF. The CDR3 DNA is TGTGCCAGCAGTGAGACAGGGGGCAGCAATCAGCCCCAGCATTTT.

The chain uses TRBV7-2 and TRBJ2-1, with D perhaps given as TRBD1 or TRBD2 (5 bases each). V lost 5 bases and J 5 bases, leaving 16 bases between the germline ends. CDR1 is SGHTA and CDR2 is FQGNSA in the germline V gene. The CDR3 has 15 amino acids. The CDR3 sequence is CASSLWGPLNNEQFF. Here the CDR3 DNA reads TGTGCCAGCAGCCTATGGGGACCCCTGAACAATGAGCAGTTCTTC.